This is a list of T cell receptor beta chains from one sample in a study of T cells in Graves' hyperthyroidism and ophthalmopathy. TCRdb redid the calling of the multiplex PCR reads with MiXCR, one entry per CDR3 protein. Of just under 750,000 distinct CDR3 sequences in the sample, around a third were seen once. Sample: blood. The receptors here all came from a woman aged 40 to 50 with Graves' hyperthyroidism. The CDR3 runs from the conserved cysteine through the conserved F or W. D genes are given only for firm matches. Size values are once, few and many counts, or a class for expanded clones, and some rows have none.

clone size: few
V gene: TRBV19
D gene: .
J gene: TRBJ1-1
CDR3 protein: CASSMADGTMNTEAFF
CDR3 DNA: TGTGCCAGTAGTATGGCAGACGGCACTATGAACACTGAAGCTTTCTTT

clone size: .
V gene: TRBV12-3/TRBV12-4
D gene: TRBD1
J gene: TRBJ1-4
CDR3 protein: CASSWTGGEGKLFF
CDR3 DNA: TGTGCCAGCAGTTGGACAGGGGGCGAAGGAAAACTGTTTTTT

clone size: .
V gene: TRBV2
D gene: .
J gene: TRBJ2-7
CDR3 protein: CASKEDFDSYEQYF
CDR3 DNA: TGTGCCAGCAAAGAGGATTTCGATTCCTACGAGCAGTACTTC

clone size: few
V gene: TRBV6-2/TRBV6-3
D gene: TRBD1
J gene: TRBJ1-2
CDR3 protein: CASSQGTGTYGYTF
CDR3 DNA: TGTGCCAGCAGCCAGGGGACAGGTACCTATGGATACACCTTC

clone size: many
V gene: TRBV6-5
D gene: TRBD1
J gene: TRBJ2-5
CDR3 protein: CASSSIQGTRETQYF
CDR3 DNA: TGTGCCAGCAGTTCCATACAGGGGACCAGGGAGACCCAGTACTTC

clone size: few
V gene: TRBV20-1
D gene: .
J gene: TRBJ1-4
CDR3 protein: CSARRGSENATNEKLFF
CDR3 DNA: TGCAGTGCTAGGCGGGGGTCAGAGAATGCAACTAATGAAAAACTGTTTTTT

clone size: few
V gene: TRBV14
D gene: .
J gene: TRBJ2-7
CDR3 protein: CASFPAPIYTYEQYF
CDR3 DNA: TGTGCCAGCTTCCCAGCTCCGATATATACCTACGAGCAGTACTTC

clone size: many
V gene: TRBV20-1
D gene: .
J gene: TRBJ1-4
CDR3 protein: CSARESGRPTLVF
CDR3 DNA: TGCAGTGCTAGAGAGAGTGGGAGGCCGACCCTGGTTTTT

clone size: .
V gene: TRBV20-1
D gene: .
J gene: TRBJ2-7
CDR3 protein: CSAERRGGWNAYEQYF
CDR3 DNA: TGCAGTGCCGAACGGAGGGGGGGGTGGAATGCCTACGAGCAGTACTTC

clone size: few
V gene: TRBV12-3/TRBV12-4
D gene: TRBD1
J gene: TRBJ2-7
CDR3 protein: CASCRDRACDEQYF
CDR3 DNA: TGTGCCAGCTGCCGGGACAGGGCATGTGACGAGCAGTACTTC

clone size: .
V gene: TRBV6-1
D gene: .
J gene: TRBJ1-1
CDR3 protein: CAGSMLLTTGLNTEAFF
CDR3 DNA: TGTGCCGGCAGCATGCTACTTACGACAGGCTTGAACACTGAAGCTTTCTTT

clone size: .
V gene: TRBV7-8
D gene: TRBD2
J gene: TRBJ2-6
CDR3 protein: CASSRRGAGANVLTF
CDR3 DNA: TGTGCCAGCAGTCGCCGGGGGGCTGGGGCCAACGTCCTGACTTTC

clone size: many
V gene: TRBV20-1
D gene: TRBD2
J gene: TRBJ2-5
CDR3 protein: CSARGELAAWETQYF
CDR3 DNA: TGCAGTGCTAGGGGGGAGCTAGCGGCTTGGGAGACCCAGTACTTC

clone size: .
V gene: TRBV11-3
D gene: .
J gene: TRBJ1-4
CDR3 protein: CASSRQHGEKLFF
CDR3 DNA: TGTGCCAGCAGCCGTCAACACGGGGAAAAACTGTTTTTT

clone size: few
V gene: TRBV4-1
D gene: .
J gene: TRBJ2-2
CDR3 protein: CASSQSPDSSGELFF
CDR3 DNA: TGCGCCAGCAGCCAGTCCCCGGACAGCTCCGGGGAGCTGTTTTTT

clone size: .
V gene: TRBV25-1
D gene: TRBD1
J gene: TRBJ1-1
CDR3 protein: CASKPRTGGNTEAFF
CDR3 DNA: TGTGCCAGCAAGCCGCGGACAGGGGGAAACACTGAAGCTTTCTTT

clone size: once
V gene: TRBV15
D gene: TRBD1
J gene: TRBJ2-7
CDR3 protein: CATSSAPQGANEQYF
CDR3 DNA: TGTGCCACCAGCAGCGCCCCTCAGGGGGCGAACGAGCAGTACTTC

clone size: few
V gene: TRBV19
D gene: .
J gene: TRBJ2-6
CDR3 protein: CASSPDWVYSGANVLTF
CDR3 DNA: TGTGCCAGTAGCCCGGATTGGGTCTACTCTGGGGCCAACGTCCTGACTTTC

clone size: few
V gene: TRBV7-2
D gene: .
J gene: TRBJ1-5
CDR3 protein: CASSQERSNQPQHF
CDR3 DNA: TGCGCCAGCAGCCAAGAGAGGAGCAATCAGCCCCAGCATTTT

clone size: many
V gene: TRBV6-5
D gene: .
J gene: TRBJ1-2
CDR3 protein: CASTAGRDGYTF
CDR3 DNA: TGTGCCAGCACCGCGGGTCGGGATGGCTACACCTTC

clone size: .
V gene: TRBV9
D gene: TRBD2
J gene: TRBJ2-5
CDR3 protein: CDRAMGLAGKETQYF
CDR3 DNA: TGTGACCGTGCTATGGGGCTAGCGGGGAAAGAGACCCAGTACTTC

clone size: many
V gene: TRBV15
D gene: .
J gene: TRBJ2-2
CDR3 protein: CATSLDRLNTGELFF
CDR3 DNA: TGTGCCACGTCGCTCGACCGATTGAACACCGGGGAGCTGTTTTTT

clone size: .
V gene: TRBV2
D gene: .
J gene: TRBJ2-6
CDR3 protein: CASTDRTANVLTF
CDR3 DNA: TGTGCCAGCACCGACAGGACGGCCAACGTCCTGACTTTC

clone size: .
V gene: TRBV29-1
D gene: TRBD1
J gene: TRBJ1-2
CDR3 protein: CSVSRGTGAFYF
CDR3 DNA: TGCAGCGTTTCCCGCGGGACAGGGGCCTTTTACTTC

clone size: .
V gene: TRBV6-5
D gene: TRBD1
J gene: TRBJ1-1
CDR3 protein: CASRQGPRDTEAFF
CDR3 DNA: TGTGCCAGCAGACAGGGGCCCCGTGACACTGAAGCTTTCTTT

clone size: few
V gene: TRBV6-1
D gene: TRBD2
J gene: TRBJ2-5
CDR3 protein: CASTPVAGLVGGETQYF
CDR3 DNA: TGTGCCAGCACCCCAGTCGCGGGACTAGTTGGGGGAGAGACCCAGTACTTC

clone size: .
V gene: TRBV30
D gene: .
J gene: TRBJ1-1
CDR3 protein: CAWSVETNTEAFF
CDR3 DNA: TGTGCCTGGAGTGTCGAGACTAACACTGAAGCTTTCTTT

clone size: .
V gene: TRBV7-9
D gene: .
J gene: TRBJ1-2
CDR3 protein: CASSLVWEGQNGYTF
CDR3 DNA: TGTGCCAGCAGCTTAGTCTGGGAAGGGCAGAATGGCTACACCTTC